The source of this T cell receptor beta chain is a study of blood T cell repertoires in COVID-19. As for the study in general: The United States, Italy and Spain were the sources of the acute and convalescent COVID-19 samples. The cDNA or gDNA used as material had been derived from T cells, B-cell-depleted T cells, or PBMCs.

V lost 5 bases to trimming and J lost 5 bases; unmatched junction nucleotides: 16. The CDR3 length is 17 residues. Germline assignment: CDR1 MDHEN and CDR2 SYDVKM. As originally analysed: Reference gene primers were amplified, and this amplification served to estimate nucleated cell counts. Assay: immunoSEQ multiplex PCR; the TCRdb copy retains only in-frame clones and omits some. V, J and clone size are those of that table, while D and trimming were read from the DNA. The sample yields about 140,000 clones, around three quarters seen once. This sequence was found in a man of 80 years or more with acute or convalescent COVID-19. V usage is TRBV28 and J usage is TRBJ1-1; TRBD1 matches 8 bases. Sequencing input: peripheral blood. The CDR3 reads CASSTRTGTPRGTEAFF. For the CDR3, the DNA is TGTGCCAGCAGTACCAGGACAGGGACCCCGCGGGGGACTGAAGCTTTCTTT.